This T cell receptor beta chain was found in a study of cytomegalovirus exposure and HLA in healthy donors. At the level of the study: Earlier, almost 120 million unique TCR beta sequences were recovered from some 200 million T cells by an analysis.

PCR used 60 Vbeta primers and 13 Jbeta primers. TCRdb's copy holds only in-frame clones and misses some; the assay was immunoSEQ multiplex PCR. The sample lists about 130,000 clones, roughly three quarters seen once, with 0.8% to 0.95% in the top ten. Trimming pared 4 bases from V and 4 bases from J, leaving 11 bases between. Germline V gene data show CDR1 as MDHEN and CDR2 as SYDVKM. The CDR3 is 13 amino acids. About this clone: Antigen unknown.

Study-level findings and limits: In vitro data verified a few CMV-associated chains as specific for CMV antigens. In a later analysis, most CMV-associated TCR beta chains appeared HLA-restricted.

The source is a woman aged 60-75 years in good health and CMV-seronegative. Source material: PBMCs. This chain connects TRBV28 to TRBJ2-7; D is unresolved. The CDR3: CASSSANSYEQYF. DNA of the CDR3: TGTGCCAGCAGTTCCGCAAACAGTTACGAGCAGTACTTC.